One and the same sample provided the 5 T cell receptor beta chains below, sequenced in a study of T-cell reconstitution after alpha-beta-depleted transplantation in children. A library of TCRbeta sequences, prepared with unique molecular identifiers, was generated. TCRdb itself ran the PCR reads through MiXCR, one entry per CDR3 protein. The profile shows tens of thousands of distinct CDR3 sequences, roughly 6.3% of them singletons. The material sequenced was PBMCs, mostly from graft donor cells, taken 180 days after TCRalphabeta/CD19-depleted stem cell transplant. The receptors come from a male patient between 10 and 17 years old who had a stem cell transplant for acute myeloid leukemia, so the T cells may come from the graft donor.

CDR3 in DNA: TGTGCCAGCGGGGTCCCAGGGGCCCAGCATTTT. Translation gives CASGVPGAQHF. The rearrangement links TRBV6-2 or TRBV6-3 to TRBJ1-5; D may be TRBD1 (6 bases). The germline V gene has CDR1 MNHEY and CDR2 SVGEGT. The CDR3 is 11 amino acids. V was pared by 8 bases and J by 11 bases, with 13 bases between.

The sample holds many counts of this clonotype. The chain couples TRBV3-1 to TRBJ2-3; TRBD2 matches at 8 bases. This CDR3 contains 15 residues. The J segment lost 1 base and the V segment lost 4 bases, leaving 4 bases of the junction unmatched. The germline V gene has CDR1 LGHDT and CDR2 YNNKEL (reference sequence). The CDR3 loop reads CASSPQAGGTDTQYF. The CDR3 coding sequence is TGTGCCAGCAGCCCCCAAGCGGGAGGCACAGATACGCAGTATTTT.

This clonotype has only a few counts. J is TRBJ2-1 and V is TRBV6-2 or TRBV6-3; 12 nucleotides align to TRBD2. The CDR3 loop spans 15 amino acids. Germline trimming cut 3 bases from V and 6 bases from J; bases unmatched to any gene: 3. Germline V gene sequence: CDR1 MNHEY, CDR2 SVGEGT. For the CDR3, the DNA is TGTGCCAGCAGTTATCTAGCGGGAGGGATCAATGAGCAGTTCTTC. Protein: CASSYLAGGINEQFF.

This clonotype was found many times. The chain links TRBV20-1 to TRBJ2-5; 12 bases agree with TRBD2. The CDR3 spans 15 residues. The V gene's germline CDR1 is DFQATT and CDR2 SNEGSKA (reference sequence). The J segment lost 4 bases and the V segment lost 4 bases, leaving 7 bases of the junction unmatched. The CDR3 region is CSATGLAGWGETQYF. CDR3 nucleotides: TGCAGTGCTACGGGACTAGCGGGCTGGGGAGAGACCCAGTACTTC.

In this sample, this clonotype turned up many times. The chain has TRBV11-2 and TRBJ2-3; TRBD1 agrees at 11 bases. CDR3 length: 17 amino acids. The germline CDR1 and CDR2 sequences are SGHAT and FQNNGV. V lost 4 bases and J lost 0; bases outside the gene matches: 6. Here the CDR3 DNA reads TGTGCCAGCAGCTCCCGGGACAGGGGGGTTAGCACAGATACGCAGTATTTT. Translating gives CASSSRDRGVSTDTQYF.